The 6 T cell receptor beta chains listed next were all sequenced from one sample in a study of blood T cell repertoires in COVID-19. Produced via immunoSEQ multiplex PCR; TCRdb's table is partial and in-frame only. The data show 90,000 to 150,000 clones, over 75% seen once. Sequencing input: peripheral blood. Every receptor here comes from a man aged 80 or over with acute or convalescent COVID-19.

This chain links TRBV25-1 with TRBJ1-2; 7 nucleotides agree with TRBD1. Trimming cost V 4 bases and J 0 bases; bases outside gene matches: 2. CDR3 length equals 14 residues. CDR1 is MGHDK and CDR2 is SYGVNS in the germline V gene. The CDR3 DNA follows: TGTGCCAGCAGTGGACAGGGAGCTAACTATGGCTACACCTTC. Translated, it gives CASSGQGANYGYTF.

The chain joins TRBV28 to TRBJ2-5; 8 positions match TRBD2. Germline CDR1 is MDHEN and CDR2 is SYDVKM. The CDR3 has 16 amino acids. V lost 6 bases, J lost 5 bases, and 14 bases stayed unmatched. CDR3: CASSRYTAGDRETQYF. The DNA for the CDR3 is TGTGCCAGCAGCCGTTACACAGCGGGAGATCGTGAGACCCAGTACTTC.

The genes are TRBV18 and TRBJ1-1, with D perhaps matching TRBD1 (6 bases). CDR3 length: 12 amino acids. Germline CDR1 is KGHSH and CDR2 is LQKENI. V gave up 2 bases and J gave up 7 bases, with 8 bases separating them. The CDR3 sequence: CASSPKTGEAFF. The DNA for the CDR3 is TGTGCCAGCTCACCAAAGACAGGTGAAGCTTTCTTT.

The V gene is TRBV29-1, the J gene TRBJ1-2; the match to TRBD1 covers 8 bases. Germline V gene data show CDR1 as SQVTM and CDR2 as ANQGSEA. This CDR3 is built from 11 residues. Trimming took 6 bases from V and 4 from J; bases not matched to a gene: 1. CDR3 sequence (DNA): TGCAGCGTGGGACAGGTCTATGGCTACACCTTC. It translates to CSVGQVYGYTF.

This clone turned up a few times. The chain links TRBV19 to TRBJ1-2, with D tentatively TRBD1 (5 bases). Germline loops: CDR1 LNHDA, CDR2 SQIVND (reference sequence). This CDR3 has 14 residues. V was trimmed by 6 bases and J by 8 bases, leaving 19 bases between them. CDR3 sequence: CASRMVLLEGGYTF. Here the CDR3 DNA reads TGTGCCAGTAGGATGGTCTTATTGGAGGGGGGCTACACCTTC. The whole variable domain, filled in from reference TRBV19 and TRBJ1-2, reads DGGITQSPKYLFRKEGQNVTLSCEQNLNHDAMYWYRQDPGQGLRLIYYSQIVNDFQKGDIAEGYSVSREKKESFPLTVTSAQKNPTAFYLCASRMVLLEGGYTFGSGTRLTVV.

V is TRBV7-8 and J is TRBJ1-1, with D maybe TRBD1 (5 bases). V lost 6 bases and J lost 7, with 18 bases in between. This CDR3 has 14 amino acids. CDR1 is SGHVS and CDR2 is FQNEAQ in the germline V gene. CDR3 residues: CASSAGVVANEAFF. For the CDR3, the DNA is TGTGCCAGCAGTGCGGGGGTTGTGGCGAATGAAGCTTTCTTT.